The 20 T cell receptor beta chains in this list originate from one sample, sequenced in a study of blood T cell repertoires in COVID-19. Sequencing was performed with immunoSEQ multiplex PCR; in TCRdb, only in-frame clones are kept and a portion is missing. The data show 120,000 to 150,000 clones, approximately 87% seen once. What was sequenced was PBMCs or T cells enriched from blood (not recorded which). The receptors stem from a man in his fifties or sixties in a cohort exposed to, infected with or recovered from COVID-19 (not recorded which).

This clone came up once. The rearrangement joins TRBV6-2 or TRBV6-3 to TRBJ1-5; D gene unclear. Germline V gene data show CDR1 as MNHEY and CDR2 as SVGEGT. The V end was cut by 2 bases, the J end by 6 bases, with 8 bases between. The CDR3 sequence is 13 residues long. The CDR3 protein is CASSYTRFQPQHF. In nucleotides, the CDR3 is TGTGCCAGCAGTTACACCAGGTTTCAGCCCCAGCATTTT.

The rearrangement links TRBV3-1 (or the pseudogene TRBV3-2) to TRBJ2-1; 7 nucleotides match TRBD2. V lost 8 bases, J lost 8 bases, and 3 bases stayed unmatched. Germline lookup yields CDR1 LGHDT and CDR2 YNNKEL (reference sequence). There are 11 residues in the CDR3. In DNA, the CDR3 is TGTGCCAGCCGGGGGGTAGATGAGCAGTTCTTC. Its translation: CASRGVDEQFF.

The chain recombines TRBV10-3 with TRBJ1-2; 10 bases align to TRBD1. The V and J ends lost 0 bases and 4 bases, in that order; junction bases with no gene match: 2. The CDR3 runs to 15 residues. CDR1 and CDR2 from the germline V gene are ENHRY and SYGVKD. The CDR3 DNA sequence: TGTGCCATCAGTGAGTCCCGGACAGGGGGCTATGGCTACACCTTC. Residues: CAISESRTGGYGYTF.

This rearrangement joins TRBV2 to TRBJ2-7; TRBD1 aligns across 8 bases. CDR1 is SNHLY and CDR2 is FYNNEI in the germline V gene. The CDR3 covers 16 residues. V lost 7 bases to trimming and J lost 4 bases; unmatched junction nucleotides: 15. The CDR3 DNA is TGTGCCAGCACTCGTTGGGAAGGGCAGGGGGCGTACGAGCAGTACTTC. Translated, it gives CASTRWEGQGAYEQYF.

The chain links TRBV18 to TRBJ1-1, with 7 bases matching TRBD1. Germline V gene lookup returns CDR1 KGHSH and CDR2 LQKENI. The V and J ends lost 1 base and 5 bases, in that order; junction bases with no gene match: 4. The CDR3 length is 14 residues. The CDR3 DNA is TGTGCCAGCTCACCACAGGGGGCAGGAACTGAAGCTTTCTTT. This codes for CASSPQGAGTEAFF.

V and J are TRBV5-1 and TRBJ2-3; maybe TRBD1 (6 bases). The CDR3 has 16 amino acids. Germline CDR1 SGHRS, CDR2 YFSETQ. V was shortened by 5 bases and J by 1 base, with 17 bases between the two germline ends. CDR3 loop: CASRDRGVVGTDTQYF. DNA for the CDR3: TGCGCCAGCAGGGACAGAGGGGTCGTCGGCACAGATACGCAGTATTTT.

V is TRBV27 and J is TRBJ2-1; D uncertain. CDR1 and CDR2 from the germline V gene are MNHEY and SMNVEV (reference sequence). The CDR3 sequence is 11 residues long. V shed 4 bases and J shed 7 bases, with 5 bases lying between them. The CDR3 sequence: CASSSFNEQFF. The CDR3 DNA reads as TGTGCCAGCAGTTCCTTTAATGAGCAGTTCTTC.

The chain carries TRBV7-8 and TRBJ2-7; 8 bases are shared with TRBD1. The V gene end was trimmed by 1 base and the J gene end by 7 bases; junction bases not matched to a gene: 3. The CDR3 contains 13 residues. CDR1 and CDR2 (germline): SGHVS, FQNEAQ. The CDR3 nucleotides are TGTGCCAGCAGCTTAGTCGGGACAGGAGAGCAGTACTTC. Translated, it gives CASSLVGTGEQYF.

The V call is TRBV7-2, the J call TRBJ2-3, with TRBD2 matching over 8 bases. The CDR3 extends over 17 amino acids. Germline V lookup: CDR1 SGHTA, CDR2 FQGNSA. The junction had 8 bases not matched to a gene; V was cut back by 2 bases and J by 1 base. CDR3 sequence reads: CASSLIPGGQGTDTQYF. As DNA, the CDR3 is TGTGCCAGCAGCTTAATCCCGGGGGGGCAAGGCACAGATACGCAGTATTTT. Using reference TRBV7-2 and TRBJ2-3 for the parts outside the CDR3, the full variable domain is GAGVSQSPSNKVTEKGKDVELRCDPISGHTALYWYRQSLGQGLEFLIYFQGNSAPDKSGLPSDRFSAERTGGSVSTLTIQRTQQEDSAVYLCASSLIPGGQGTDTQYFGPGTRLTVL.

The CDR3 loop reads CASSYSDSTYEQYF. CDR3 DNA: TGTGCCAGCAGTTACTCGGACAGTACCTACGAGCAGTACTTC. The chain recombines TRBV6-5 with TRBJ2-7; D is possibly TRBD1 (6 bases). There are 14 residues in the CDR3. The ends were cut back, 0 bases at V and 2 bases at J, with 8 bases in the middle. Per the germline V gene, CDR1 is MNHEY and CDR2 is SVGAGI.

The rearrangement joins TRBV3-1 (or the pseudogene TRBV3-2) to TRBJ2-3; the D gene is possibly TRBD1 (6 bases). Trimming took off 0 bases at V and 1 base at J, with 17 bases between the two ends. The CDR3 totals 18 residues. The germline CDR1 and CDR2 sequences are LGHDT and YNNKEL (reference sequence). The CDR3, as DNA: TGTGCCAGCAGCCAAGATATTATTGAGGCAGGGGGCACAGATACGCAGTATTTT. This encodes CASSQDIIEAGGTDTQYF.

The DNA for the CDR3 is TGTGCCAGCAGCTTAAAAACTCGGGGGGGCACTGAAGCTTTCTTT. This sequence encodes CASSLKTRGGTEAFF. The rearrangement joins TRBV7-2 to TRBJ1-1; weak D call: TRBD1 (5 bases). This CDR3 contains 15 residues. From germline, CDR1 is SGHTA and CDR2 FQGNSA. V dropped 2 bases and J dropped 4 bases, with 14 bases sitting between them. The variable domain in full, with the rest retrieved from reference TRBV7-2 and TRBJ1-1, is GAGVSQSPSNKVTEKGKDVELRCDPISGHTALYWYRQSLGQGLEFLIYFQGNSAPDKSGLPSDRFSAERTGGSVSTLTIQRTQQEDSAVYLCASSLKTRGGTEAFFGQGTRLTVV.

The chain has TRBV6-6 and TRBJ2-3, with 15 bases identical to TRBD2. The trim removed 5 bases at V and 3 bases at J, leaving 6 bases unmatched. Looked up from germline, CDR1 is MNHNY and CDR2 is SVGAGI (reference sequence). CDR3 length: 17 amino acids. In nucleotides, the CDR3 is TGTGCCAGCAGTCTGGGACTAGCGGGGGGTCTTACAGATACGCAGTATTTT. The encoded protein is CASSLGLAGGLTDTQYF.

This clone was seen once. CDR3 sequence: CAAQGIAVSGNTIYF. CDR3 coding DNA: TGTGCCGCACAGGGAATAGCAGTCTCTGGAAACACCATATATTTT. The genes are TRBV19 and TRBJ1-3; TRBD1 might be the D (6 bases). CDR1 is LNHDA, CDR2 SQIVND, per germline (reference sequence). Trimming stripped 11 bases from V and 0 bases from J, with 17 bases between. This CDR3 is 15 amino acids long.

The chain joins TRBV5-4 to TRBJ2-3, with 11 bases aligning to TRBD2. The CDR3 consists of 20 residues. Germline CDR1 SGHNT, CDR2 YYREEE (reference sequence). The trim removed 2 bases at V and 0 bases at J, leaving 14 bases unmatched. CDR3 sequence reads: CASSFRVRTSGYSSTDTQYF. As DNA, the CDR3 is TGTGCCAGCAGCTTTAGGGTCAGGACTAGCGGGTATTCTAGCACAGATACGCAGTATTTT.

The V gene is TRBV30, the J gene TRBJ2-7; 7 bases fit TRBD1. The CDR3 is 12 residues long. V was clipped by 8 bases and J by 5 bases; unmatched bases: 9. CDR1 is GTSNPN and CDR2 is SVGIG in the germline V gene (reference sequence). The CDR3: CAGQTGFNEQYF. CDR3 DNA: TGTGCCGGGCAGACAGGGTTCAACGAGCAGTACTTC.

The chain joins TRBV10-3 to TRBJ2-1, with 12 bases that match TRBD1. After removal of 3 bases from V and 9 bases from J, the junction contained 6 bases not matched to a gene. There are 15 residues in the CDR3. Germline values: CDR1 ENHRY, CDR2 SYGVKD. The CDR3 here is CAISDRDRGRAEQFF. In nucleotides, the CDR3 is TGTGCCATCAGTGATCGGGACAGGGGGCGAGCTGAGCAGTTCTTC.

CDR3 nucleotides: TGCGCCAGCAGCTTGGATGTTCCTTCTGGAAACACCATATATTTT. Residues: CASSLDVPSGNTIYF. This chain joins TRBV5-1 and TRBJ1-3; D remains ambiguous. The CDR3 has 15 amino acids. The germline gives CDR1 SGHRS, CDR2 YFSETQ. Between the trimmed V and J ends, which lost 0 bases and 1 base, there was a span of 8 bases.

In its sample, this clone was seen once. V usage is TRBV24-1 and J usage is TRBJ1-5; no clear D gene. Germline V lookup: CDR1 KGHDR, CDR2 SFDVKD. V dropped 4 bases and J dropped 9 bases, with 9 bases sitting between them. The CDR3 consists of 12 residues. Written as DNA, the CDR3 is TGTGCCACCAGTGACCCTGAGGGGCCCCAGCATTTT. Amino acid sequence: CATSDPEGPQHF.

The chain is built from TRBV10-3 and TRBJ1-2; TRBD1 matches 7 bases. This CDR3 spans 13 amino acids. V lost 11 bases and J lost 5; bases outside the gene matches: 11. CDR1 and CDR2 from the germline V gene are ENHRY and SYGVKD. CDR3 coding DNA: TGTGCCGCTAACCGGGACAGCCTGTATGGCTACACCTTC. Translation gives CAANRDSLYGYTF.